This T cell receptor beta chain was recovered during a study of blood T cell repertoires in COVID-19. Clones were read by immunoSEQ multiplex PCR, and TCRdb kept only the in-frame ones, dropping some. The table has about 100,000 clones, more than 65% seen once; the top ten hold around 29%. Germline assignment: CDR1 MNHEY and CDR2 SMNVEV (reference sequence). There are 16 residues in the CDR3. V was shortened by 6 bases and J by 0 bases, with 15 bases between the two germline ends. Sample: peripheral blood. The V and J genes are TRBV27 and TRBJ2-4; perhaps TRBD2 as D (5 bases). This receptor was taken from an older man with active or convalescent COVID-19. CDR3 protein: CASSNIGREAKNIQYF. CDR3 coding DNA: TGTGCCAGCAGCAACATAGGACGGGAAGCCAAAAACATTCAGTACTTC.